One and the same sample provided the 10 T cell receptor beta chains below, sequenced in a study of beta chain features in type 1 diabetes. Expressed TCRB transcripts were sequenced because the entire RNA isolate underwent reverse transcription. Assay used: immunoSEQ multiplex PCR; TCRdb lists only in-frame clones, some missing. The data show 620,000 or so clones, roughly 16% seen once. The sequencing input was naive CD4+ T cells from blood. These receptors came from a man between 18 and 35 years old in good health.

The chain is built from TRBV25-1 and TRBJ2-5, with D maybe TRBD1 (6 bases). Germline CDR1 MGHDK, CDR2 SYGVNS. Trimming took off 1 base at V and 5 bases at J, with 17 bases between the two ends. This CDR3 is built from 16 residues. In DNA form, the CDR3 reads TGTGCCAGCAGTGAATGGACAGTGGGTCCGGTGGAGACCCAGTACTTC. This encodes CASSEWTVGPVETQYF.

The chain recombines TRBV7-2 with TRBJ2-5; possibly TRBD2 for D (6 bases). CDR1 is SGHTA, CDR2 FQGNSA, per germline. Trimming removed 6 bases at V and 4 bases at J, with 15 bases between. The CDR3 consists of 14 residues. CDR3 DNA sequence: TGTGCCAGCAGGCCCCGGGGAGGCGGAGAGACCCAGTACTTC. Translating it yields CASRPRGGGETQYF.

This chain links TRBV28 with TRBJ2-2; 9 bases line up with TRBD1. The CDR3 runs to 15 residues. V was clipped by 6 bases and J by 11 bases; unmatched bases: 13. Germline V lookup: CDR1 MDHEN, CDR2 SYDVKM. This CDR3 reads CASSRGGTGTSELFF. The CDR3 region has the DNA TGTGCCAGCAGCCGAGGGGGGACAGGGACCAGTGAGCTGTTTTTT.

This clone occurred a few times. The V gene is TRBV7-9, the J gene TRBJ1-3; the D is unclear. CDR1 is SEHNR and CDR2 is FQNEAQ in the germline V gene (reference sequence). CDR3 length: 14 amino acids. V gave up 5 bases and J gave up 6 bases, with 14 bases separating them. In DNA, the CDR3 is TGTGCCAGCAGCCTCTTTGAGGGTTCAAACACCATATATTTT. It codes for CASSLFEGSNTIYF. Filled out from reference TRBV7-9 and TRBJ1-3, the complete variable domain reads DTGVSQNPRHKITKRGQNVTFRCDPISEHNRLYWYRQTLGQGPEFLTYFQNEAQLEKSRLLSDRFSAERPKGSFSTLEIQRTEQGDSAMYLCASSLFEGSNTIYFGEGSWLTVV.

The sample holds a few counts of this clone. The CDR3 is CASSAPISEFGGYTF. The CDR3, as DNA: TGTGCCAGCAGCGCGCCGATATCGGAGTTTGGTGGCTACACCTTC. The rearrangement uses TRBV7-9 and TRBJ1-2; no clear D. CDR1 is SEHNR, CDR2 FQNEAQ, per germline (reference sequence). The CDR3 sequence is 15 residues long. V lost 5 bases and J 7 bases, leaving 20 bases between the germline ends.

The chain links TRBV2 to TRBJ2-1; D ambiguous. The ends were cut back, 5 bases at V and 4 bases at J, with 9 bases in the middle. The CDR3 contains 13 residues. Germline V lookup: CDR1 SNHLY, CDR2 FYNNEI. The CDR3 coding sequence is TGTGCCAGCAGTTCGAATTTTTACAATGAGCAGTTCTTC. Its translation: CASSSNFYNEQFF.

The chain employs TRBV10-3 and TRBJ2-7, with 8 bases identical to TRBD1. After removal of 3 bases from V and 4 bases from J, the junction contained 2 bases not matched to a gene. The CDR3 loop spans 13 amino acids. Germline values: CDR1 ENHRY, CDR2 SYGVKD. The CDR3 DNA follows: TGTGCCATCAGTGACAGGGGGCCTTACGAGCAGTACTTC. Translating gives CAISDRGPYEQYF.

This clone has only a few counts. The chain joins TRBV7-3 to TRBJ2-3; D possibly uses TRBD1 or TRBD2 (5 bases each). Per the germline V gene, CDR1 is SGHTA and CDR2 is FQGTGA. CDR3 length equals 16 residues. The V gene lost 0 bases and the J gene lost 0 bases, with 10 bases spanning the gap. CDR3 sequence (DNA): TGTGCCAGCAGCTTAACGGGACCCGCCAGCACAGATACGCAGTATTTT. Amino acid sequence: CASSLTGPASTDTQYF.

This clone has just a few counts. V and J are TRBV7-2 and TRBJ2-7, with D unclear. Trimming left V 0 bases short and J 0 bases short, with 9 bases between. The length of the CDR3 is 15 residues. Looked up from germline, CDR1 is SGHTA and CDR2 is FQGNSA. CDR3 in DNA: TGTGCCAGCAGCTTAGCGGTGCTGAGCTCCTACGAGCAGTACTTC. Amino acid sequence: CASSLAVLSSYEQYF.

This clone came up a few times. CDR3 sequence (DNA): TGTGCCAGCAGTGAAGACAGGCACAATGAGCAGTTCTTC. Translating gives CASSEDRHNEQFF. The chain has TRBV2 and TRBJ2-1; D is perhaps TRBD1 (5 bases). Germline CDR1 SNHLY, CDR2 FYNNEI. This CDR3 has 13 amino acids. V was clipped by 1 base and J by 5 bases, with 6 bases between them.